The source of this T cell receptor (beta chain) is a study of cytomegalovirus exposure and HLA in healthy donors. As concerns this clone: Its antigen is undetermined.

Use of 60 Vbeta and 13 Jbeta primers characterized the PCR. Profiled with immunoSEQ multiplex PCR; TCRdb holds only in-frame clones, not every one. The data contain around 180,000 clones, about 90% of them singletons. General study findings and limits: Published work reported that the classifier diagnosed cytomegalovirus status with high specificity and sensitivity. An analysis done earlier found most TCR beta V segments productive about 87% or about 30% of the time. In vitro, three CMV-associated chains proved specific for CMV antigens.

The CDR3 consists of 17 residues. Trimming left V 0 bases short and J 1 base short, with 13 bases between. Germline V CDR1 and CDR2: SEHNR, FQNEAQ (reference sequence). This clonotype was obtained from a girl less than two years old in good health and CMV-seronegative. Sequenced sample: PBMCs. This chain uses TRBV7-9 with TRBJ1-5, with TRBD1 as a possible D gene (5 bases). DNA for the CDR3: TGTGCCAGCAGCTTAGCGGGGCAGGGATCAAGCAATCAGCCCCAGCATTTT. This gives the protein CASSLAGQGSSNQPQHF.